Following are 11 T cell receptor beta chains from one sample sequenced in a study of blood T cell repertoires in COVID-19. Clones were read by immunoSEQ multiplex PCR, and TCRdb kept only the in-frame ones, dropping some. The sample shows about 41,000 clones, more than 70% of them seen only once. The sequenced material came from peripheral blood. Receptor source: a woman older than 75 with active or convalescent COVID-19.

The CDR3 region is CASSLRDDLDTQYF. The CDR3 bases are TGTGCCAGTAGTCTTCGGGATGATCTAGATACGCAGTATTTT. The chain couples TRBV19 to TRBJ2-3; the D gene is possibly TRBD2 (5 bases). Germline CDR1 reads LNHDA; CDR2 reads SQIVND (reference sequence). V lost 5 bases and J lost 5, with 14 bases in between. CDR3 length: 14 amino acids.

The gene calls are TRBV2 and TRBJ1-2; 8 nucleotides align to TRBD1. The CDR3 has 14 residues. V lost 6 bases and J lost 4; bases outside the gene matches: 7. Germline V gene data show CDR1 as SNHLY and CDR2 as FYNNEI. The CDR3 bases are TGTGCCAGCAGGGAACAGGGGGTCGGCTATGGCTACACCTTC. This codes for CASREQGVGYGYTF.

This chain links TRBV25-1 with TRBJ2-7; D might be TRBD1 (5 bases). This CDR3 has 16 residues. Germline CDR1 reads MGHDK; CDR2 reads SYGVNS. The V and J ends lost 3 bases and 1 base respectively, with 16 bases between them. This chain's CDR3 is CASSEVDTPRSYEQYF. DNA of the CDR3: TGTGCCAGCAGTGAGGTGGACACCCCCCGTTCCTACGAGCAGTACTTC.

The chain uses TRBV27 and TRBJ2-7; 9 bases are a match to TRBD1. CDR3 size: 16 residues. Germline lookup yields CDR1 MNHEY and CDR2 SMNVEV (reference sequence). J gave up 3 bases and V 3 bases, and 9 bases lay outside the gene matches. The CDR3 here is CASSLSGQGFLYEQYF. As DNA, the CDR3 is TGTGCCAGCAGTTTGTCCGGACAGGGGTTCCTCTACGAGCAGTACTTC.

The chain recombines TRBV6-4 with TRBJ2-1; D gene unclear. CDR1 MRHNA and CDR2 SNTAGT come from the germline V gene. V gave up 2 bases and J gave up 0 bases, with 11 bases separating them. The CDR3 totals 16 residues. The chain's CDR3 is CASSDRFGFSYNEQFF. CDR3 coding DNA: TGTGCCAGCAGTGACCGTTTCGGTTTCTCCTACAATGAGCAGTTCTTC.

This chain uses TRBV7-8 with TRBJ1-5; maybe TRBD1 (6 bases). CDR1 is SGHVS and CDR2 is FQNEAQ in the germline V gene. Trimming shortened V by 1 base and J by 0 bases, and 13 bases separated the two germline ends. The CDR3 is made up of 17 amino acids. The CDR3 bases are TGTGCCAGCAGCTTAGAAGGGGCAGGGGTTAGCAATCAGCCCCAGCATTTT. This codes for CASSLEGAGVSNQPQHF. The entire variable domain, with the rest obtained from reference TRBV7-8 and TRBJ1-5, is as follows: GAGVSQSPRYKVAKRGQDVALRCDPISGHVSLFWYQQALGQGPEFLTYFQNEAQLDKSGLPSDRFFAERPEGSVSTLKIQRTQQEDSAVYLCASSLEGAGVSNQPQHFGDGTRLSIL.

The chain couples TRBV12-3 or TRBV12-4 to TRBJ2-3; 7 bases align to TRBD2. CDR3 length: 13 amino acids. Losses at the gene ends were 8 bases for V and 4 bases for J; bases not matched to a gene: 6. CDR3 sequence (DNA): TGTGCCAGCGACGCGGGAGCGGCAGATACGCAGTATTTT. Protein: CASDAGAADTQYF.

This clone showed up just a few times. The chain recombines TRBV7-3 with TRBJ1-1; 7 nucleotides match TRBD1. With 2 bases clipped from V and 5 bases from J, the junction kept 8 bases outside the gene matches. The CDR3 has 15 amino acids. Germline V lookup: CDR1 SGHTA, CDR2 FQGTGA. The CDR3 region is CASSLDSGGRTEAFF. For the CDR3, the DNA is TGTGCCAGCAGCTTAGACTCAGGGGGTAGGACTGAAGCTTTCTTT.

The chain uses TRBV28 and TRBJ2-7, with D tentatively TRBD1 (6 bases). This CDR3 comprises 12 residues. Looked up from germline, CDR1 is MDHEN and CDR2 is SYDVKM. The CDR3 DNA follows: TGTGCGACTTGTTCAGGGGTGGGGGAGCAGTACTTC. This codes for CATCSGVGEQYF.

V is TRBV13 and J is TRBJ1-1, with D perhaps matching TRBD1 (5 bases). The CDR3 contains 12 residues. Germline CDR1 reads PRHDT; CDR2 reads FYEKMQ (reference sequence). V was trimmed by 5 bases and J by 8 bases, leaving 12 bases between them. The CDR3 spells CASSRRGGEAFF. As DNA, the CDR3 is TGTGCCAGCAGCCGACGCGGGGGAGAAGCTTTCTTT.

The sample holds a few counts of this clone. V and J are TRBV5-6 and TRBJ1-4, with D perhaps TRBD1 (5 bases). Germline loops: CDR1 SGHDT, CDR2 YYEEEE. This CDR3 spans 12 amino acids. Trimming took 2 bases from V and 13 from J, leaving 12 bases between them. The CDR3 DNA reads as TGTGCCAGCAGCTTCAGGCAGGGAGGACTGTTTTTT. Its translation is CASSFRQGGLFF.